This entry lists 16 T cell receptor beta chains sequenced from one sample in a study of blood T cell repertoires in COVID-19. Data came from immunoSEQ multiplex PCR; TCRdb stores just in-frame clones and leaves some out. The repertoire consists of about 29,000 clones, with roughly nine tenths occurring once and the leading ten covering around 9.9%. The specimen sequenced was peripheral blood. Receptor source: a human donor in a cohort sampled during active COVID-19.

This clone was detected only once. The V call is TRBV2, the J call TRBJ2-7; a weak D match, TRBD1 (5 bases). The CDR3 length is 14 residues. V lost 8 bases to trimming and J lost 0 bases, with 14 bases between them. The germline CDR1 and CDR2 sequences are SNHLY and FYNNEI. The DNA of the CDR3 is TGTGCCAGCGGGCCGACAGCCAGCTCCTACGAGCAGTACTTC. Protein product: CASGPTASSYEQYF.

DNA for the CDR3: TGCGCCAGCAGCCACCCTTGGGCAGGGGCGTACGAGCAGTACTTC. Protein product: CASSHPWAGAYEQYF. The chain links TRBV5-1 to TRBJ2-7; possibly TRBD1 for D (6 bases). Trimming left V 4 bases short and J 4 bases short, with 18 bases between. Germline values: CDR1 SGHRS, CDR2 YFSETQ. The CDR3 extends over 15 amino acids.

The gene calls are TRBV7-9 and TRBJ1-1; TRBD1 aligns across 9 bases. CDR1 is SEHNR, CDR2 FQNEAQ, per germline (reference sequence). The CDR3 length is 13 residues. Losses at the gene ends were 6 bases for V and 5 bases for J; bases not matched to a gene: 4. The DNA for the CDR3 is TGTGCCAGCAGTTGGGACAGGGTAACTGAAGCTTTCTTT. Amino acids: CASSWDRVTEAFF.

The rearrangement uses TRBV6-4 and TRBJ1-1; TRBD1 agrees at 9 bases. This CDR3 comprises 14 residues. Trimming cost V 6 bases and J 0 bases; bases outside gene matches: 2. Germline loops: CDR1 MRHNA, CDR2 SNTAGT. The CDR3 DNA sequence: TGTGCCAGCAGACAGGGGGCGATGAACACTGAAGCTTTCTTT. Translated: CASRQGAMNTEAFF.

The V call is TRBV3-1 (or the pseudogene TRBV3-2), the J call TRBJ2-1, with 10 nucleotides matching TRBD2. Germline V lookup: CDR1 LGHDT, CDR2 YNNKEL (reference sequence). This CDR3 spans 14 amino acids. Trimming took 4 bases from V and 7 from J; bases not matched to a gene: 4. CDR3: CASSRSGGANEQFF. In DNA, the CDR3 is TGTGCCAGCAGCCGGAGCGGGGGGGCGAATGAGCAGTTCTTC.

V gene TRBV4-3 combines with J gene TRBJ1-1; D is uncertain. The germline V gene encodes CDR1 LGHNA and CDR2 YSLEER. V lost 1 base to trimming and J lost 1 base, with 16 bases between them. The CDR3 sequence is 17 residues long. CDR3 loop: CASSQVGRSAGNTEAFF. The DNA of the CDR3 is TGCGCCAGCAGCCAAGTAGGTCGTTCGGCAGGGAACACTGAAGCTTTCTTT.

CDR3 coding DNA: TGTGCCAGCAGTTTGATAGCGGGATCTACGAGGGATACGCAGTATTTT. This translates into CASSLIAGSTRDTQYF. V gene TRBV7-9 combines with J gene TRBJ2-3, with 8 bases lining up with TRBD2. The ends lost 6 bases at V and 6 bases at J; junction bases unmatched: 14. Germline CDR1 and CDR2: SEHNR and FQNEAQ (reference sequence). This CDR3 has 16 amino acids.

This chain uses TRBV6-2 or TRBV6-3 with TRBJ1-5; no clear D gene. Trimming stripped 5 bases from V and 7 bases from J, with 15 bases between. The CDR3 extends over 14 amino acids. The germline V gene has CDR1 MNHEY and CDR2 SVGEGT. As DNA, the CDR3 is TGTGCCAGCAGTCCCTGGGCCCTGGCCCAGCCCCAGCATTTT. Its translation: CASSPWALAQPQHF.

The chain carries TRBV27 and TRBJ1-4; TRBD1 matches 9 bases. CDR3 length: 15 residues. CDR1 is MNHEY, CDR2 SMNVEV, per germline (reference sequence). Unmatched junction bases numbered 7, after V lost 4 bases and J lost 7 bases. Here the CDR3 DNA reads TGTGCCAGCAGTTCGGGACAGGGATTTTTTGAAAAACTGTTTTTT. This sequence encodes CASSSGQGFFEKLFF.

The chain is built from TRBV7-8 and TRBJ1-6, with D unclear. Trimming took 10 bases from V and 0 from J, leaving 10 bases between them. The CDR3 contains 14 residues. In germline, CDR1 is SGHVS, CDR2 FQNEAQ. The CDR3 is CAIGRSSYNSPLHF. The CDR3 DNA follows: TGTGCCATAGGTCGGAGCTCCTATAATTCACCCCTCCACTTT.

This clone was observed a single time. The chain is built from TRBV7-9 and TRBJ2-7, with TRBD2 matching 7 bases. V trimming: 11 bases; J trimming: 6 bases; junction bases outside the gene matches: 19. The CDR3 has 15 residues. Germline CDR1 and CDR2: SEHNR and FQNEAQ (reference sequence). CDR3 DNA sequence: TGTGCCTCTGGGAGCGACGTAAGGGACTATTTCGAGCAGTACTTC. Protein: CASGSDVRDYFEQYF.

This chain joins TRBV5-1 and TRBJ2-3; 7 nucleotides agree with TRBD1. The CDR3 runs to 13 residues. Trimming took 5 bases from V and 0 from J; bases not matched to a gene: 0. Germline V lookup: CDR1 SGHRS, CDR2 YFSETQ. CDR3 sequence: CASRTGSTDTQYF. DNA for the CDR3: TGCGCCAGCAGGACAGGGAGCACAGATACGCAGTATTTT. The whole variable domain, remainder taken from reference TRBV5-1 and TRBJ2-3, is KAGVTQTPRYLIKTRGQQVTLSCSPISGHRSVSWYQQTPGQGLQFLFEYFSETQRNKGNFPGRFSGRQFSNSRSEMNVSTLELGDSALYLCASRTGSTDTQYFGPGTRLTVL.

V and J are TRBV27 and TRBJ1-1; 7 nucleotides agree with TRBD1. Germline V CDR1 and CDR2: MNHEY, SMNVEV (reference sequence). This CDR3 is 14 amino acids long. V shed 8 bases and J 12 bases; nucleotides not matched to a gene: 18. The CDR3 DNA is TGTGCCAGCGGACCCAACCTGGCGGGACAGTCTCCTTTCTTT. Translated: CASGPNLAGQSPFF.

V is TRBV3-1 (or the pseudogene TRBV3-2) and J is TRBJ1-3; D call uncertain. With 0 bases removed from V and 4 bases from J, the gap between germline ends came to 10 bases. CDR3 size: 15 residues. Germline V gene sequence: CDR1 LGHDT, CDR2 YNNKEL (reference sequence). CDR3 sequence: CASSQEGYSGNTIYF. The CDR3 coding sequence is TGTGCCAGCAGCCAAGAAGGCTACAGCGGAAACACCATATATTTT.

This chain links TRBV16 with TRBJ2-3; D gene ambiguous. Trimming left V 2 bases short and J 6 bases short, with 6 bases between. The CDR3 covers 12 residues. The V gene's germline CDR1 is KGHSY and CDR2 FQNENV. CDR3 protein: CASSQARDTQYF. The CDR3 DNA reads TGTGCCAGCAGCCAAGCCAGGGATACGCAGTATTTT.

V is TRBV19 and J is TRBJ2-6, with 7 bases identical to TRBD1. The CDR3 loop spans 16 amino acids. Trimming removed 7 bases from V and 2 bases from J; junction bases left unmatched: 8. CDR1 is LNHDA and CDR2 is SQIVND in the germline V gene (reference sequence). The CDR3 is CASNEDRPPGANVLTF. The CDR3, as DNA: TGTGCCAGTAACGAGGACAGGCCTCCTGGGGCCAACGTCCTGACTTTC.